A single sample gave rise to the 14 T cell receptor beta chains below, sequenced in a study of blood T cell repertoires in COVID-19. Assay: immunoSEQ multiplex PCR; the TCRdb copy retains only in-frame clones and omits some. This sample has some 190,000 clones, with over 70% found just once. Sample: PBMCs or T cells enriched from blood (not recorded which). The receptors come from a man aged 55 to 70 who had been exposed to COVID-19.

This clone occurred once. J is TRBJ2-7 and V is TRBV4-1, with 11 bases fitting TRBD2. V shed 5 bases, J shed 0 bases, and the junction held 6 bases outside the gene matches. The V gene's germline CDR1 is MGHRA and CDR2 YSYEKL. CDR3 length equals 16 residues. The CDR3 here is CASSEGLAVSSYEQYF. CDR3 nucleotide sequence: TGCGCCAGCAGCGAGGGACTAGCGGTAAGCTCCTACGAGCAGTACTTC.

This clone has only a few counts. The chain employs TRBV5-1 and TRBJ1-1, with TRBD1 as a possible D gene (6 bases). The CDR3 has 15 amino acids. V dropped 5 bases and J dropped 3 bases, with 17 bases sitting between them. Germline CDR1 reads SGHRS; CDR2 reads YFSETQ. The CDR3 protein is CASRQNTGIHTEAFF. In DNA, the CDR3 is TGCGCCAGCAGACAAAACACAGGGATACACACTGAAGCTTTCTTT.

This rearrangement joins TRBV3-1 (or the pseudogene TRBV3-2) to TRBJ2-7; 8 nucleotides line up with TRBD2. Germline assignment: CDR1 LGHDT and CDR2 YNNKEL (reference sequence). Germline trimming cut 1 base from V and 4 bases from J; bases unmatched to any gene: 6. The CDR3 sequence is 15 residues long. In nucleotides, the CDR3 is TGTGCCAGCAGCCAAGGAGCGGGGGCGCTATACGAGCAGTACTTC. Protein product: CASSQGAGALYEQYF.

The chain has TRBV27 and TRBJ2-3; TRBD2 might be the D (5 bases). The CDR3 runs 14 residues. V was cut by 6 bases and J by 2 bases, with 12 bases left in between. CDR1 MNHEY and CDR2 SMNVEV come from the germline V gene (reference sequence). The DNA of the CDR3 is TGTGCCAGCAGAGGACTGACATTCACAGATACGCAGTATTTT. As protein: CASRGLTFTDTQYF.

V gene TRBV6-2 or TRBV6-3 combines with J gene TRBJ1-1; D not resolved. Germline CDR1 is MNHEY and CDR2 is SVGEGT. V was shortened by 6 bases and J by 5 bases, with 7 bases between the two germline ends. There are 11 residues in the CDR3. The CDR3, as DNA: TGTGCCAGCAGCCCATTAACTGAAGCTTTCTTT. As protein: CASSPLTEAFF.

The CDR3 bases are TGTGCCAGCAGTGAAGGAGGGGACAGGTACCAAGAGACCCAGTACTTC. The encoded protein is CASSEGGDRYQETQYF. The chain combines TRBV6-1 with TRBJ2-5; TRBD1 matches at 8 bases. Trimming removed 1 base from V and 0 bases from J; junction bases left unmatched: 4. Germline V gene sequence: CDR1 MNHNS, CDR2 SASEGT. The CDR3 totals 16 residues.

This chain links TRBV11-2 with TRBJ1-2, with D maybe TRBD1 (6 bases). V lost 5 bases and J 6 bases, leaving 28 bases between the germline ends. The CDR3 contains 18 residues. The germline V gene encodes CDR1 SGHAT and CDR2 FQNNGV. DNA of the CDR3: TGTGCCAGCAGCCCGACCTTTCGACCGGGACCGGGGGGCCATGGCTACACCTTC. As protein: CASSPTFRPGPGGHGYTF. The whole variable domain, remainder taken from reference TRBV11-2 and TRBJ1-2, is EAGVAQSPRYKIIEKRQSVAFWCNPISGHATLYWYQQILGQGPKLLIQFQNNGVVDDSQLPKDRFSAERLKGVDSTLKIQPAKLEDSAVYLCASSPTFRPGPGGHGYTFGSGTRLTVV.

The CDR3 here is CSVEGKRGAGADTQYF. The CDR3 DNA is TGCAGCGTTGAAGGGAAGCGGGGCGCAGGGGCAGATACGCAGTATTTT. The chain is built from TRBV29-1 and TRBJ2-3, with D possibly matching TRBD2 (7 bases). V lost 1 base and J 4 bases, leaving 18 bases between the germline ends. This CDR3 region has 16 residues. Looked up from germline, CDR1 is SQVTM and CDR2 is ANQGSEA.

V is TRBV3-1 (or the pseudogene TRBV3-2) and J is TRBJ2-3, with 7 nucleotides matching TRBD2. The CDR3 is 16 residues long. V shed 2 bases and J 2 bases; nucleotides not matched to a gene: 7. Germline CDR1 reads LGHDT; CDR2 reads YNNKEL (reference sequence). The CDR3 spells CASSQTLAVITDTQYF. In DNA form, the CDR3 reads TGTGCCAGCAGCCAAACGCTAGCGGTAATCACAGATACGCAGTATTTT.

The genes are TRBV6-2 or TRBV6-3 and TRBJ2-1; D perhaps matches TRBD2 (6 bases). Trimming shortened V by 6 bases and J by 0 bases, and 18 bases separated the two germline ends. Germline lookup yields CDR1 MNHEY and CDR2 SVGEGT. The CDR3 is 17 amino acids. In nucleotides, the CDR3 is TGTGCCAGCAGCCACCCAACTAGCTGGAGCTCCTACAATGAGCAGTTCTTC. Protein: CASSHPTSWSSYNEQFF.

The chain carries TRBV10-3 and TRBJ2-1; D is ambiguous. The CDR3 runs 12 residues. V was trimmed by 4 bases and J by 8 bases, leaving 9 bases between them. The germline V gene encodes CDR1 ENHRY and CDR2 SYGVKD. The CDR3: CAISGLTDEQFF. The CDR3 region has the DNA TGTGCCATCAGTGGCCTAACGGATGAGCAGTTCTTC.

This clone turned up a few times. The J gene is TRBJ2-7, the V gene TRBV7-9; D gene ambiguous. Germline CDR1 is SEHNR and CDR2 is FQNEAQ (reference sequence). V lost 5 bases and J 3 bases, leaving 5 bases between the germline ends. The CDR3 loop spans 11 amino acids. The CDR3 DNA follows: TGTGCCAGCAGCCCCGGCTACGAGCAGTACTTC. Protein sequence: CASSPGYEQYF.

The chain carries TRBV19 and TRBJ1-3; D remains unclear. Germline V CDR1 and CDR2: LNHDA, SQIVND (reference sequence). Trimming cost V 1 base and J 0 bases, with 7 bases left between them. There are 15 residues in the CDR3. The CDR3 region has the DNA TGTGCCAGTAGTATAGGCCAGGACTCTGGAAACACCATATATTTT. Protein: CASSIGQDSGNTIYF.

V gene TRBV4-1 combines with J gene TRBJ1-1; 8 bases align to TRBD1. V lost 3 bases to trimming and J lost 7 bases; unmatched junction nucleotides: 7. Germline V gene sequence: CDR1 MGHRA, CDR2 YSYEKL. CDR3 length equals 14 residues. As DNA, the CDR3 is TGCGCCAGCAGCCACGAGGGACAGGTTGGTGAAGCTTTCTTT. This gives the protein CASSHEGQVGEAFF.